These 9 T cell receptor beta chains share one sample of origin, sequenced in a study of glioma-infiltrating T cells. The iRepertoire nested amplicon-rescue multiplex PCR amplified TCR alpha and beta CDR3s from RNA. Using its own MiXCR run on the multiplex PCR reads, TCRdb lists one record per CDR3 protein. The sample lists around 390,000 distinct CDR3 sequences; 41% were seen once. Sample: glioma tissue, nonneoplastic brain tissue, or PBMCs (not recorded which). These receptors originate from a human donor with low-grade glioma or glioblastoma, undergoing nonglioma brain surgery, or in good health (not recorded which).

This clonotype was recorded a few times. CDR3 bases: TGCAGTGCTAGGGACAGGATTGGAGAGCAGTACTTC. Translating gives CSARDRIGEQYF. The J gene is TRBJ2-7, the V gene TRBV20-1, with 7 bases lining up with TRBD1. V shed 3 bases and J 7 bases; nucleotides not matched to a gene: 6. Germline V gives CDR1 DFQATT, CDR2 SNEGSKA (reference sequence). The CDR3 contains 12 residues.

This clonotype was seen only once. This could be a read error, since a much larger clone is one nucleotide away. The CDR3 DNA reads TGCAGTGCTAGAGATTTGGCGGGAGACACAGATACGCAGTATTTT. Its translation is CSARDLAGDTDTQYF. The chain recombines TRBV20-1 with TRBJ2-3, with 7 bases matching TRBD2. The CDR3 has 15 amino acids. The V segment lost 0 bases and the J segment 2 bases; nucleotides outside the gene matches: 5. Per germline, CDR1 DFQATT and CDR2 SNEGSKA (reference sequence).

V usage is TRBV29-1 and J usage is TRBJ2-1; possible D gene TRBD2, 7 bases. The CDR3 consists of 15 residues. Looked up from germline, CDR1 is SQVTM and CDR2 is ANQGSEA. The ends were cut back, 3 bases at V and 6 bases at J, with 18 bases in the middle. The CDR3 reads CSVDPLARGSNEQFF. CDR3 bases: TGCAGCGTTGATCCACTAGCGAGGGGGTCCAATGAGCAGTTCTTC.

In regard to this clonotype: One junction end does not reproduce the germline sequence, and a read error may be involved. This chain uses TRBV10-3 with TRBJ2-1; 8 nucleotides agree with TRBD2. CDR3 length: 14 amino acids. CDR1 ENHRY and CDR2 SYGVKD come from the germline V gene. The CDR3 protein is CASKAGEVYNGQFF. In DNA, the CDR3 is TGTGCCTCAAAAGCGGGAGAGGTCTACAATGGGCAGTTCTTC.

The rearrangement joins TRBV4-2 to TRBJ2-1; 7 bases fit TRBD2. From germline, CDR1 is LGHNA and CDR2 YNFKEQ. The CDR3 loop spans 17 amino acids. With V trimmed by 0 bases and J by 4 bases, 9 bases remained unmatched. Written as DNA, the CDR3 is TGTGCCAGCAGCCAAGATCCTCCGACGCGGGGGTACAATGAGCAGTTCTTC. It is translated as CASSQDPPTRGYNEQFF.

J is TRBJ2-3 and V is TRBV12-3 or TRBV12-4; possible D gene TRBD2, 5 bases. V dropped 7 bases and J dropped 2 bases, with 16 bases sitting between them. There are 15 residues in the CDR3. The CDR3 here is CASTPPDWSTDTQYF. The DNA for the CDR3 is TGTGCCAGCACCCCCCCGGACTGGTCCACAGATACGCAGTATTTT.

Of note for this clonotype: A read error may explain this, as a much larger clone is one base away. V gene TRBV20-1 combines with J gene TRBJ2-3; D is perhaps TRBD2 (6 bases). CDR1 DFQATT and CDR2 SNEGSKA come from the germline V gene (reference sequence). This CDR3 is 13 amino acids long. Deletions cut 8 bases from V and 0 bases from J, with 12 bases between. CDR3 amino acids: CSSAGRSTDTQYF. The CDR3 DNA sequence: TGCAGTTCCGCAGGGAGGAGCACAGATACGCAGTATTTT.

With respect to this clonotype: The junction departs from germline at one end; a sequencing error may be responsible. The chain carries TRBV7-2 and TRBJ2-1; 7 bases agree with TRBD2. Germline V gene data show CDR1 as SGHTA and CDR2 as FQGNSA. The CDR3 runs to 15 residues. The CDR3 nucleotides read TGTGCCAGCAGCTTAGGGGCTAGCGGCTACAATGAGCAGCTCTTC. This gives the protein CASSLGASGYNEQLF.

The CDR3 protein is CSARVIGDVGYGYTF. CDR3 sequence (DNA): TGCAGTGCTAGAGTGATAGGGGATGTCGGCTATGGCTACACCTTC. The gene calls are TRBV20-1 and TRBJ1-2, with a weak D call TRBD1 (5 bases). The V end was cut by 1 base, the J end by 4 bases, with 16 bases between. CDR1 DFQATT and CDR2 SNEGSKA come from the germline V gene (reference sequence). The CDR3 sequence is 15 residues long.